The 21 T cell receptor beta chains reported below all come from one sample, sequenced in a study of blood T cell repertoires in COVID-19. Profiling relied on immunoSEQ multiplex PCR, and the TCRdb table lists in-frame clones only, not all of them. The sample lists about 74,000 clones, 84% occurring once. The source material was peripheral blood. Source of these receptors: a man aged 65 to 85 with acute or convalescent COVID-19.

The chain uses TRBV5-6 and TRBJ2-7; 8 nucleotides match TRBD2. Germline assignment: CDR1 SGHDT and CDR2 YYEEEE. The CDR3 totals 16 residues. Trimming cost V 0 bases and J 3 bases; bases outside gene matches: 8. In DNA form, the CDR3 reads TGTGCCAGCAGCTTGGTTCCAGCGGGAGTGTTCTACGAGCAGTACTTC. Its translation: CASSLVPAGVFYEQYF.

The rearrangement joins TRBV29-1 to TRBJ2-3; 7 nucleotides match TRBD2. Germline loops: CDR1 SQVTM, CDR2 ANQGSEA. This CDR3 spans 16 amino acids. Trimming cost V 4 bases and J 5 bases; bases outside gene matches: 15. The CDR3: CSVARGGRGRGDTQYF. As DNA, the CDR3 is TGCAGCGTTGCTAGGGGAGGGCGGGGCCGAGGAGATACGCAGTATTTT.

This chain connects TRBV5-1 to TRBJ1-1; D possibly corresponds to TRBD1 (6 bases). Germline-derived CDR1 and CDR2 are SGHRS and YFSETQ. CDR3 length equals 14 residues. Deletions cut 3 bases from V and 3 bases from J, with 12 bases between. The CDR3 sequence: CASSSRAGDTEAFF. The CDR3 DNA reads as TGCGCCAGCAGCTCCCGGGCAGGGGACACTGAAGCTTTCTTT.

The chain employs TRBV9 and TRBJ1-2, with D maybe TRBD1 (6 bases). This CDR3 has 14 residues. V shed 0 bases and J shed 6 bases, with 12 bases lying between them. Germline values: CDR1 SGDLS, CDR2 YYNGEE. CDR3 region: CASSVVPEGDGYTF. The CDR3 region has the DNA TGTGCCAGCAGCGTAGTTCCAGAGGGGGATGGCTACACCTTC.

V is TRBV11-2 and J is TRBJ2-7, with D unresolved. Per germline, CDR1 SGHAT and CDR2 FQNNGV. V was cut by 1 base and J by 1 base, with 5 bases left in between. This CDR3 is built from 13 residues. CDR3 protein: CASSLGPSYEQYF. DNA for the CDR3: TGTGCCAGCAGCTTAGGTCCTTCCTACGAGCAGTACTTC.

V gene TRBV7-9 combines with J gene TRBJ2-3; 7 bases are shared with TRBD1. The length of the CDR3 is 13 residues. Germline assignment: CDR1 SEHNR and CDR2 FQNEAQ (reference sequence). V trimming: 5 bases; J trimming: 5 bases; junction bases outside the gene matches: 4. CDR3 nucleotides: TGTGCCAGCAGCAGCACAGGGGAAGATACGCAGTATTTT. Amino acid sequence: CASSSTGEDTQYF.

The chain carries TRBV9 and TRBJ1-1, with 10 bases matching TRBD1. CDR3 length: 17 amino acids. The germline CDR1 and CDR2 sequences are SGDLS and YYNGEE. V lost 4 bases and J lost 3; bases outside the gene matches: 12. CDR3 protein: CASSIRDRGANHTEAFF. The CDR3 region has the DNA TGTGCCAGCAGCATTCGGGACAGGGGAGCAAATCACACTGAAGCTTTCTTT.

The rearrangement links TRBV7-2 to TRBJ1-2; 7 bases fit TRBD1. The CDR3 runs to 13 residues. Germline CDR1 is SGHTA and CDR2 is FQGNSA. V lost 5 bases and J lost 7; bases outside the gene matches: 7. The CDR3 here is CASSRDRVSGYTF. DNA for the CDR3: TGTGCCAGCAGCCGAGACAGGGTCTCTGGCTACACCTTC.

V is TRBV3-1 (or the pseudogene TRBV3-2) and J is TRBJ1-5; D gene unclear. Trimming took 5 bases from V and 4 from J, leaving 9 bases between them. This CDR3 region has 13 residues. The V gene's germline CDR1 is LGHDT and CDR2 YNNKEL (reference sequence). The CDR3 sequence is CASSIAWNQPQHF. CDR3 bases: TGTGCCAGCAGCATAGCGTGGAATCAGCCCCAGCATTTT.

CDR3 amino acids: CASSSDRDSYEQYF. The CDR3 DNA sequence: TGTGCCAGCAGTTCCGACAGGGACTCCTACGAGCAGTACTTC. The genes are TRBV6-5 and TRBJ2-7, with TRBD1 matching over 7 bases. In germline, CDR1 is MNHEY, CDR2 SVGAGI. The CDR3 sequence is 14 residues long. V was clipped by 4 bases and J by 0 bases; unmatched bases: 3.

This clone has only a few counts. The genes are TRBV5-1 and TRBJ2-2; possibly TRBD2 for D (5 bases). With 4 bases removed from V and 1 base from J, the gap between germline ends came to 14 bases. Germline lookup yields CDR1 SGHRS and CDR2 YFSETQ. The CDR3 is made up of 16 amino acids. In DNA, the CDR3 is TGCGCCAGCAGCCCGGGGAGCGGTTTGAACACCGGGGAGCTGTTTTTT. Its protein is CASSPGSGLNTGELFF. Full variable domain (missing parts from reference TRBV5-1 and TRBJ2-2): KAGVTQTPRYLIKTRGQQVTLSCSPISGHRSVSWYQQTPGQGLQFLFEYFSETQRNKGNFPGRFSGRQFSNSRSEMNVSTLELGDSALYLCASSPGSGLNTGELFFGEGSRLTVL.

The CDR3, as DNA: TGTGCCAGCAGCTTAGTAGAGCGGAGAGGTGAGCAGTACTTC. Amino acids: CASSLVERRGEQYF. The J gene is TRBJ2-7, the V gene TRBV7-9; TRBD2 is a possible D gene (5 bases). Germline V gene data show CDR1 as SEHNR and CDR2 as FQNEAQ (reference sequence). The ends were cut back, 1 base at V and 7 bases at J, with 14 bases in the middle. The length of the CDR3 is 14 residues.

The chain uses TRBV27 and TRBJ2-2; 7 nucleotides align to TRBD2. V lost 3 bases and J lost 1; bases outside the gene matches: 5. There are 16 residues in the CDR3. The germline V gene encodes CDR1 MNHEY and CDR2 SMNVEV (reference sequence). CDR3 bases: TGTGCCAGCAGTTTGGGCGGGAGCATGAACACCGGGGAGCTGTTTTTT. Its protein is CASSLGGSMNTGELFF.

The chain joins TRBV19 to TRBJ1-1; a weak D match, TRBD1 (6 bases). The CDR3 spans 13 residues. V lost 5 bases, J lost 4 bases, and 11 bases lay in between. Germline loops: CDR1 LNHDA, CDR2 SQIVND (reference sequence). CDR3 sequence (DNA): TGTGCCAGTAGTCAGGACAGAGCCACTGAAGCTTTCTTT. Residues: CASSQDRATEAFF.

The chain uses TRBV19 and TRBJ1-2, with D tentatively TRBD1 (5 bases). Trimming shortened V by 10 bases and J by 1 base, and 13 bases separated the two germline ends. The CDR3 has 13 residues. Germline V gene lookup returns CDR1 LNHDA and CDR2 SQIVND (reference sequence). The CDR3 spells CAKWGGCNYGYTF. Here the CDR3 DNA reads TGTGCCAAGTGGGGCGGATGTAACTATGGCTACACCTTC.

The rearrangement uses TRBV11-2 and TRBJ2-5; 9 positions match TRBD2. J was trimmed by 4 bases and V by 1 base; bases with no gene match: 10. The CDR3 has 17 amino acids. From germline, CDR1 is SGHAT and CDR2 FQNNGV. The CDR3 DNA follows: TGTGCCAGCAGCTTAGGGCGGGGGGGTAAAGTATTAGAGACCCAGTACTTC. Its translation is CASSLGRGGKVLETQYF.

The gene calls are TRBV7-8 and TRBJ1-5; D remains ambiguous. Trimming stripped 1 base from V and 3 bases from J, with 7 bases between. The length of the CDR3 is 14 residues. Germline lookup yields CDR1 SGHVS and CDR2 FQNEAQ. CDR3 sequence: CASSLVPVNQPQHF. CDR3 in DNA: TGTGCCAGCAGCTTAGTCCCAGTCAATCAGCCCCAGCATTTT. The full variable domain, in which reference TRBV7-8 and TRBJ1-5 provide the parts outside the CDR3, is GAGVSQSPRYKVAKRGQDVALRCDPISGHVSLFWYQQALGQGPEFLTYFQNEAQLDKSGLPSDRFFAERPEGSVSTLKIQRTQQEDSAVYLCASSLVPVNQPQHFGDGTRLSIL.

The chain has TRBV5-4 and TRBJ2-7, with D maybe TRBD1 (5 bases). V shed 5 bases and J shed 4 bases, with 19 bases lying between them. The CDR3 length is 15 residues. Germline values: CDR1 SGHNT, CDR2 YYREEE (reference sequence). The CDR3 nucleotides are TGTGCCAGCAGTTCTCAGGGATCCCTTAGGTACGAGCAGTACTTC. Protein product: CASSSQGSLRYEQYF.

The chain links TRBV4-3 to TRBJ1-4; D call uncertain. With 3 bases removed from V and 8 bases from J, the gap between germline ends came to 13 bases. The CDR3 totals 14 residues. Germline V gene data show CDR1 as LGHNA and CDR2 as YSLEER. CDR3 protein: CASSQDSVGEKLFF. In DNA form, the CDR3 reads TGCGCCAGCAGCCAGGACTCAGTGGGGGAAAAACTGTTTTTT.

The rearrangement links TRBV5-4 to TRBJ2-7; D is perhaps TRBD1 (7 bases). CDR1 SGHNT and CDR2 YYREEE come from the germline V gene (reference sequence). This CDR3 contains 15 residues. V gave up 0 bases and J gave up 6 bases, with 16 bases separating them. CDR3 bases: TGTGCCAGCAGCTTGGCCGGGGGACAGTCTCTCGAGCAGTACTTC. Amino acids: CASSLAGGQSLEQYF.

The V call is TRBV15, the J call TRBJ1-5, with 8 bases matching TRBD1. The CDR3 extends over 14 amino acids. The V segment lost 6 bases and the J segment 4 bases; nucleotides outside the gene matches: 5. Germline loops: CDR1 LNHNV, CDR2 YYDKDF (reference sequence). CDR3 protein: CATSPTGANQPQHF. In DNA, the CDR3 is TGTGCCACCAGTCCGACAGGGGCGAATCAGCCCCAGCATTTT.